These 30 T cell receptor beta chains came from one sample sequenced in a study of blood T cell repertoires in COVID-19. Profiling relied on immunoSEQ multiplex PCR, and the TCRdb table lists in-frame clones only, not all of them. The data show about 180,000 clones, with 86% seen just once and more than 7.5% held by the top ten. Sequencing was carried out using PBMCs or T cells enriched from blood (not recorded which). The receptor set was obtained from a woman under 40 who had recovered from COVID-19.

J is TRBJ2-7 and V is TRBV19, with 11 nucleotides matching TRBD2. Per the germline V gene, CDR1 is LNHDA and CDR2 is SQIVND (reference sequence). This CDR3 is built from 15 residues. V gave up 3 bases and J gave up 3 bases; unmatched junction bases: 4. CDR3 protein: CASSILAGGGYEQYF. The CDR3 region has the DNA TGTGCCAGTAGTATTCTAGCGGGAGGAGGCTACGAGCAGTACTTC.

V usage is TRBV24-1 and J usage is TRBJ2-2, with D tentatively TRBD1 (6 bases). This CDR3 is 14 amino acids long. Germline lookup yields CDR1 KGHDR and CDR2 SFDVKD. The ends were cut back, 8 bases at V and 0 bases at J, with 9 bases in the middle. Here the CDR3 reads CATKGTPNTGELFF. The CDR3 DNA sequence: TGTGCCACCAAAGGGACACCGAACACCGGGGAGCTGTTTTTT.

The CDR3 DNA follows: TGCGCCAGCAGAACGGAACAGGGCGGGACTGAAGCTTTCTTT. Encoded protein: CASRTEQGGTEAFF. The chain uses TRBV4-1 and TRBJ1-1, with D perhaps TRBD1 (6 bases). Trimming removed 6 bases at V and 5 bases at J, with 16 bases between. This CDR3 region has 14 residues. Germline CDR1 and CDR2: MGHRA and YSYEKL.

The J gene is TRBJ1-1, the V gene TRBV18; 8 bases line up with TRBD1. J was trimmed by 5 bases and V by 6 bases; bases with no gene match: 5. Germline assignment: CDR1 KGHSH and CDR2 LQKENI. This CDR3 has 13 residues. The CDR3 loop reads CASSGTGGTEAFF. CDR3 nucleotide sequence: TGTGCCAGCTCTGGGACAGGAGGGACTGAAGCTTTCTTT.

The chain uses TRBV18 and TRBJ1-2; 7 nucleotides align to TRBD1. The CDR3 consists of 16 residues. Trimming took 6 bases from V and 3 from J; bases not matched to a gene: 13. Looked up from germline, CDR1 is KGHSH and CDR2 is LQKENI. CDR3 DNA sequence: TGTGCCAGCTCCAAGACAGGGTCGCCTGGCGACTATGGCTACACCTTC. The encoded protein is CASSKTGSPGDYGYTF.

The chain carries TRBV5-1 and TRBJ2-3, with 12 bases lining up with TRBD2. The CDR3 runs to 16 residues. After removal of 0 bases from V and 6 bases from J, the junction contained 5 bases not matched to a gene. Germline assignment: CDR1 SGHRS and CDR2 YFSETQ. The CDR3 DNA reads TGCGCCAGCAGCTTGGGACTAGCGGGAGTCGGGGATACGCAGTATTTT. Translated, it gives CASSLGLAGVGDTQYF.

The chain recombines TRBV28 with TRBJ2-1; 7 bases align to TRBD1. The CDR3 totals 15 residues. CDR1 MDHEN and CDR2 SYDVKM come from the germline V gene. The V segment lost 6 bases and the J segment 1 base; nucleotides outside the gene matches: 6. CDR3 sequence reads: CASSEGTASYNEQFF. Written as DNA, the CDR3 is TGTGCCAGCAGCGAGGGGACAGCTTCCTACAATGAGCAGTTCTTC.

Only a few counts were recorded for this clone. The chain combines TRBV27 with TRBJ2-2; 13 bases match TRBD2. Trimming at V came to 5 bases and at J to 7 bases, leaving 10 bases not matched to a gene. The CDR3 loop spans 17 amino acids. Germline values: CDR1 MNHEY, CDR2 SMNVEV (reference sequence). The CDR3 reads CASSPTSGRATVGELFF. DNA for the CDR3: TGTGCCAGCAGTCCTACTAGCGGGAGGGCCACGGTCGGGGAGCTGTTTTTT.

The CDR3 reads CSVFGQGADTQYF. In nucleotides, the CDR3 is TGCAGCGTTTTCGGACAGGGGGCAGATACGCAGTATTTT. The chain has TRBV29-1 and TRBJ2-3; 10 positions match TRBD1. The length of the CDR3 is 13 residues. Losses at the gene ends were 5 bases for V and 4 bases for J; bases not matched to a gene: 3. Germline V gene data show CDR1 as SQVTM and CDR2 as ANQGSEA.

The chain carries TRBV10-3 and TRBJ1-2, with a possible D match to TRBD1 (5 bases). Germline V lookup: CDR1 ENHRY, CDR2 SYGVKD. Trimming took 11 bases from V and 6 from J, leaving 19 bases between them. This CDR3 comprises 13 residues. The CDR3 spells CAVTEPALNGYTF. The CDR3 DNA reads TGTGCCGTGACAGAGCCAGCTTTAAATGGCTACACCTTC.

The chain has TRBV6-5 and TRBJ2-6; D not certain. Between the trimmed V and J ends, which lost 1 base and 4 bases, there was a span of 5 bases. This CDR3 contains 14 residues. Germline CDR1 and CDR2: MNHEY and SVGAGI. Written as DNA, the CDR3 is TGTGCCAGCAGTTACTTACTAGGGGCCAACGTCCTGACTTTC. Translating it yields CASSYLLGANVLTF.

CDR3 sequence (DNA): TGCAGCGCTGGACAAACGAACACTGAAGCTTTCTTT. Translation gives CSAGQTNTEAFF. The chain recombines TRBV29-1 with TRBJ1-1; possibly TRBD1 for D (5 bases). From germline, CDR1 is SQVTM and CDR2 ANQGSEA. V was cut by 7 bases and J by 1 base, with 10 bases left in between. The CDR3 is 12 amino acids.

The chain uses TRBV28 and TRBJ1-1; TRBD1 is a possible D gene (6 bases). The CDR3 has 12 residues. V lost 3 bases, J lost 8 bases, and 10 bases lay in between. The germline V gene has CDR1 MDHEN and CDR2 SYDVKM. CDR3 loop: CASSLDSREAFF. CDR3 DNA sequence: TGTGCCAGCAGTTTGGACAGCCGGGAAGCTTTCTTT. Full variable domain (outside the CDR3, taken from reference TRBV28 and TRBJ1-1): DVKVTQSSRYLVKRTGEKVFLECVQDMDHENMFWYRQDPGLGLRLIYFSYDVKMKEKGDIPEGYSVSREKKERFSLILESASTNQTSMYLCASSLDSREAFFGQGTRLTVV.

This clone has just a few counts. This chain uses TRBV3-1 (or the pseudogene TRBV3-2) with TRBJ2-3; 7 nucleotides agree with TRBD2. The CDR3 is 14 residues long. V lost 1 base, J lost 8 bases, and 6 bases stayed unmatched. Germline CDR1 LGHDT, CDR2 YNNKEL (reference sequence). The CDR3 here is CASSQVTGGSTQYF. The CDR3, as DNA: TGTGCCAGCAGCCAAGTAACGGGCGGGAGTACGCAGTATTTT.

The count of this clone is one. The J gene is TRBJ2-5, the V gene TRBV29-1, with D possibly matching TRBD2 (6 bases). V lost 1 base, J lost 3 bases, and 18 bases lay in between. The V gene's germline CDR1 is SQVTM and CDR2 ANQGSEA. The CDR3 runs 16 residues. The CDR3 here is CSVEGGTLRGKETQYF. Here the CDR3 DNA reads TGCAGCGTTGAAGGGGGGACTTTACGAGGGAAAGAGACCCAGTACTTC.

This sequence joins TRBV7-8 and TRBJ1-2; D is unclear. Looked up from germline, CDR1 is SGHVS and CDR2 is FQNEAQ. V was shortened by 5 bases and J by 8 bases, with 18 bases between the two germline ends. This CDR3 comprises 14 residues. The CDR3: CASSPQTGSYGYTF. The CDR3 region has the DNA TGTGCCAGCAGCCCCCAAACGGGGTCCTACGGCTACACCTTC.

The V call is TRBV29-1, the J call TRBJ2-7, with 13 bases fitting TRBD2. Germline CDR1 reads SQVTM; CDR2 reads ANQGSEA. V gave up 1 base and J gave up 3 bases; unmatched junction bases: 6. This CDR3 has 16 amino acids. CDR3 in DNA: TGCAGCGTTGAAGGAAGGACTAGCGGGAGCCACTACGAGCAGTACTTC. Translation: CSVEGRTSGSHYEQYF.

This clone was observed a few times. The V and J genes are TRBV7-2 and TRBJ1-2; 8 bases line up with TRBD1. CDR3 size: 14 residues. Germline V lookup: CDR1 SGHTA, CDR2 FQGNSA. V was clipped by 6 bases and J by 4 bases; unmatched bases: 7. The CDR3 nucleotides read TGTGCCAGCAGTCCCGGGACAGGCCGCTATGGCTACACCTTC. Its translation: CASSPGTGRYGYTF.

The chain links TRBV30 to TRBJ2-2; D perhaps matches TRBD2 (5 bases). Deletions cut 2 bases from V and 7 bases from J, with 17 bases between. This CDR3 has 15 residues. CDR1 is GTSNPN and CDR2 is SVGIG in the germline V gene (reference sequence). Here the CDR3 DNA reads TGTGCCTGGAGTAAACGAGGGTTTGGTGGCGGGGAGCTGTTTTTT. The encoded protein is CAWSKRGFGGGELFF.

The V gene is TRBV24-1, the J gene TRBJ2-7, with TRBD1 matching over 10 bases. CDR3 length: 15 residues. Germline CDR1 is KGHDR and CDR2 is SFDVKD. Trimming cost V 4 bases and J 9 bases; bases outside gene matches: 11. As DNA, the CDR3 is TGTGCCACCAGTGACCCCGGGACAGGGGTAGAGGGGCAGTACTTC. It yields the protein CATSDPGTGVEGQYF.

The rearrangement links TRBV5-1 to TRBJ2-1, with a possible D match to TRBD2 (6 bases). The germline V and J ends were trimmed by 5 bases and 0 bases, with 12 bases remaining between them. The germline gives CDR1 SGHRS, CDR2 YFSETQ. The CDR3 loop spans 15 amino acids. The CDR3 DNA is TGCGCCAGCAGAACTAGCACCAACTCCTACAATGAGCAGTTCTTC. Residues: CASRTSTNSYNEQFF.

The CDR3 DNA sequence: TGCAGCGTTGACTCCGGGACAGGGAGCCCCTACGAGCAGTACTTC. This sequence encodes CSVDSGTGSPYEQYF. This chain uses TRBV29-1 with TRBJ2-7; 9 nucleotides match TRBD1. Germline V gives CDR1 SQVTM, CDR2 ANQGSEA. Unmatched junction bases numbered 8, after V lost 3 bases and J lost 2 bases. There are 15 residues in the CDR3.

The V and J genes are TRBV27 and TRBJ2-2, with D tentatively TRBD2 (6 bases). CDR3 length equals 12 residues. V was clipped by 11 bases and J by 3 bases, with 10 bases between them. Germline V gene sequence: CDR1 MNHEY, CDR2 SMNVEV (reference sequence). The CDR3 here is CAPPGDTGELFF. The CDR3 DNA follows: TGTGCCCCCCCGGGGGACACCGGGGAGCTGTTTTTT.

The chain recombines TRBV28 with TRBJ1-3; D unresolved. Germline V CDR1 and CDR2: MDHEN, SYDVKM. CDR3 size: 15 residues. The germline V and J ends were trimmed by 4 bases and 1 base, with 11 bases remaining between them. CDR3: CASSSPQASGNTIYF. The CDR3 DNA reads TGTGCCAGCAGTTCTCCCCAAGCTTCTGGAAACACCATATATTTT.

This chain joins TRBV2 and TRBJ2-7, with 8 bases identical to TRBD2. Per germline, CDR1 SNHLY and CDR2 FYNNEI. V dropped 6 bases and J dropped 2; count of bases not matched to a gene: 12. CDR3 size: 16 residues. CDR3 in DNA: TGTGCCAGCAGGGGCACTAGCGGAACCCCCCCCTACGAGCAGTACTTC. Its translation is CASRGTSGTPPYEQYF.

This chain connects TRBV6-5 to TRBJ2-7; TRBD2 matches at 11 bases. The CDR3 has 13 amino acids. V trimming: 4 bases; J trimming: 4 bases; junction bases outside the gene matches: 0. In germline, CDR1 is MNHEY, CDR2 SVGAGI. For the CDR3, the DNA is TGTGCCAGCAGTTCTAGCGGGAGGTACGAGCAGTACTTC. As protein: CASSSSGRYEQYF.

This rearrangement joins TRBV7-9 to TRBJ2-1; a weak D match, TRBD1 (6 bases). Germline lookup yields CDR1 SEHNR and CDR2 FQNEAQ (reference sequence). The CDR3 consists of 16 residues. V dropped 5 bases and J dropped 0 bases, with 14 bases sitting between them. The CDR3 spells CASSPDRSSSYNEQFF. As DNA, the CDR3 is TGTGCCAGCAGCCCCGACAGGTCGAGCTCCTACAATGAGCAGTTCTTC.

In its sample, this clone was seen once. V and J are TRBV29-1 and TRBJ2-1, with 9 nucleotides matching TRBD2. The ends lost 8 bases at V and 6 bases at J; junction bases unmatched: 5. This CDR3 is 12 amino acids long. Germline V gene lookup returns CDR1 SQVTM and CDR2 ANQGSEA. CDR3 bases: TGCAGCACCGGACTAGCGTCCAATGAGCAGTTCTTC. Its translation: CSTGLASNEQFF.

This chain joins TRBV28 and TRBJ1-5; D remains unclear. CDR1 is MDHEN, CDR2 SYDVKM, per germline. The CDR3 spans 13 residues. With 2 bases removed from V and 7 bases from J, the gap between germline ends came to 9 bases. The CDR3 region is CASSLGVNQPQHF. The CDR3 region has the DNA TGTGCCAGCAGTTTAGGAGTAAACCAGCCCCAGCATTTT.

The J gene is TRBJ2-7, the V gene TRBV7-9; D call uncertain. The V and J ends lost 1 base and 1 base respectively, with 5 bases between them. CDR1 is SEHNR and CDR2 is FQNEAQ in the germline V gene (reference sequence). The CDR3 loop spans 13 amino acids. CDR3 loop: CASSLDISYEQYF. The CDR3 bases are TGTGCCAGCAGCTTAGACATATCCTACGAGCAGTACTTC.